This T cell receptor beta chain was documented in a study of CD8 T cells in Susac syndrome. After extraction with the RNeasy kit, roughly 0.5 to 1 ug of the RNA was reverse transcribed using random hexamers. TCRdb re-called the immunoSEQ multiplex PCR reads through MiXCR, storing one row per CDR3 protein. Among under 200,000 distinct CDR3 sequences listed, roughly 96% were seen once. CDR3 length equals 14 residues. V lost 0 bases to trimming and J lost 6 bases; unmatched junction nucleotides: 6. Looked up from germline, CDR1 is DFQATT and CDR2 is SNEGSKA (reference sequence). Sequenced: CD8+ T cells from PBMCs. This TCR came from a human donor with multiple sclerosis. The gene calls are TRBV20-1 and TRBJ2-3; TRBD2 matches 7 bases. CDR3 in amino acids: CSARDSGFGDTQYF. DNA of the CDR3: TGCAGTGCTAGAGATAGCGGGTTCGGCGATACGCAGTATTTT.